This TCR beta chain came from a study of control samples from healthy donors and cancer patients. Germline assignment: CDR1 SGDLS and CDR2 YYNGEE. V lost 0 bases and J lost 2, with 9 bases in between. The CDR3 extends over 14 amino acids. Produced via immunoSEQ multiplex PCR; TCRdb's table is partial and in-frame only. The sample consists of about 140,000 clones, about 85% of them appearing once. This TCR derives from a young woman in good health. The specimen was blood. The chain links TRBV9 to TRBJ2-7, with D perhaps given as TRBD1 or TRBD2 (5 bases each). The CDR3 reads CASSVGRDAYEQYF. The CDR3 coding sequence is TGTGCCAGCAGCGTAGGCCGGGACGCCTACGAGCAGTACTTC.